The 29 T cell receptor beta chains below were found in one sample sequenced in a study of CD8 T cells in Susac syndrome. It was with random hexamers that roughly 0.45 to 1 ug RNA was reverse transcribed. TCRdb analysed the immunoSEQ multiplex PCR reads with MiXCR anew, one entry per CDR3 protein. This repertoire shows approximately 210,000 distinct CDR3 sequences, around 95% found once; its top ten account for 0.085% to 0.1%. The source material was CD4+ T cells from PBMCs. Receptors were obtained from a human donor with multiple sclerosis.

The chain combines TRBV2 with TRBJ1-2; D is perhaps TRBD1 (6 bases). This CDR3 spans 12 amino acids. The germline gives CDR1 SNHLY, CDR2 FYNNEI. Trimming shortened V by 4 bases and J by 7 bases, and 10 bases separated the two germline ends. The CDR3 bases are TGTGCCAGCAGTGCCGGACAGCTTGGCTACACCTTC. Translation: CASSAGQLGYTF.

V is TRBV20-1 and J is TRBJ1-5; 8 nucleotides align to TRBD1. This CDR3 contains 12 residues. CDR1 is DFQATT and CDR2 is SNEGSKA in the germline V gene (reference sequence). CDR3 DNA sequence: TGCAGCGCACAGGGGGGGGTTCAGCCCCAGCATTTT. Its protein is CSAQGGVQPQHF.

This chain joins TRBV20-1 and TRBJ2-5, with unresolved D. CDR1 is DFQATT, CDR2 SNEGSKA, per germline (reference sequence). The length of the CDR3 is 12 residues. V gave up 3 bases and J gave up 2 bases, with 7 bases separating them. The CDR3 sequence is CSASLMQETQYF. CDR3 DNA sequence: TGCAGTGCTAGTTTGATGCAAGAGACCCAGTACTTC.

This chain joins TRBV29-1 and TRBJ1-2; D remains unclear. V dropped 4 bases and J dropped 9 bases, with 6 bases sitting between them. CDR1 and CDR2 from the germline V gene are SQVTM and ANQGSEA. The CDR3 spans 9 residues. The CDR3 DNA is TGCAGCGTTGCACCCAGCTACACCTTC. This translates into CSVAPSYTF.

The chain employs TRBV7-2 and TRBJ2-7, with a weak D call TRBD2 (7 bases). The V gene's germline CDR1 is SGHTA and CDR2 FQGNSA. This CDR3 spans 16 amino acids. V shed 5 bases and J shed 5 bases, with 22 bases lying between them. CDR3 coding DNA: TGTGCCAGCAGCCGTCAGGGAGGGGCAGGGGCTAACGAGCAGTACTTC. It codes for CASSRQGGAGANEQYF.

V and J are TRBV9 and TRBJ2-1; D ambiguous. Between the trimmed V and J ends, which lost 3 bases and 7 bases, there was a span of 20 bases. CDR1 is SGDLS, CDR2 YYNGEE, per germline. CDR3 length: 16 residues. CDR3: CASSASSGVVRNEQFF. The CDR3, as DNA: TGTGCCAGCAGCGCCTCGAGTGGGGTCGTCCGTAATGAGCAGTTCTTC.

The genes are TRBV15 and TRBJ2-1; D unresolved. The CDR3 loop spans 13 amino acids. Trimming shortened V by 1 base and J by 6 bases, and 7 bases separated the two germline ends. Germline V gene data show CDR1 as LNHNV and CDR2 as YYDKDF (reference sequence). The CDR3 sequence is CATSRALLNEQFF. As DNA, the CDR3 is TGTGCCACCAGCAGAGCTCTTCTCAATGAGCAGTTCTTC. The complete variable domain, with remaining parts taken from reference TRBV15 and TRBJ2-1, reads DAMVIQNPRYQVTQFGKPVTLSCSQTLNHNVMYWYQQKSSQAPKLLFHYYDKDFNNEADTPDNFQSRRPNTSFCFLDIRSPGLGDTAMYLCATSRALLNEQFFGPGTRLTVL.

This clonotype occurred once. V usage is TRBV20-1 and J usage is TRBJ2-3; the D gene is possibly TRBD2 (6 bases). The ends were cut back, 3 bases at V and 1 base at J, with 11 bases in the middle. The CDR3 is made up of 14 amino acids. CDR1 and CDR2 from the germline V gene are DFQATT and SNEGSKA (reference sequence). The CDR3 here is CSARSGGRTDTQYF. As DNA, the CDR3 is TGCAGTGCTAGGAGTGGAGGGCGCACAGATACGCAGTATTTT.

CDR3 bases: TGTGCCAGCAGTGACAGGGGTCATGGCTACACCTTC. Encoded protein: CASSDRGHGYTF. This rearrangement joins TRBV2 to TRBJ1-2; perhaps TRBD1 as D (6 bases). CDR1 and CDR2 from the germline V gene are SNHLY and FYNNEI. Trimming cost V 3 bases and J 6 bases, with 8 bases left between them. The CDR3 is 12 amino acids.

This clonotype was picked up one time. The V gene is TRBV25-1, the J gene TRBJ1-5, with 8 bases matching TRBD1. Looked up from germline, CDR1 is MGHDK and CDR2 is SYGVNS. Trimming removed 7 bases from V and 9 bases from J; junction bases left unmatched: 35. The CDR3 extends over 22 amino acids. CDR3 protein: CASIWTGSFIPSQNRRWRPQHF. The CDR3, as DNA: TGTGCCAGCATATGGACAGGGTCTTTCATCCCAAGCCAAAATCGGCGGTGGAGGCCCCAGCATTTT.

The rearrangement links TRBV12-5 to TRBJ1-5; D might be TRBD1 (5 bases). The CDR3 sequence is 15 residues long. Trimming pared 3 bases from V and 2 bases from J, leaving 11 bases between. Germline V gene lookup returns CDR1 LGHNT and CDR2 FRNRAP. The CDR3, as DNA: TGTGCTAGTGGTTTTTGGCAGGGTGGCAATCAGCCCCAGCATTTT. It translates to CASGFWQGGNQPQHF.

This rearrangement joins TRBV7-2 to TRBJ2-7, with TRBD1 matching over 7 bases. The CDR3 covers 13 residues. V lost 5 bases to trimming and J lost 5 bases; unmatched junction nucleotides: 6. Germline loops: CDR1 SGHTA, CDR2 FQGNSA. DNA of the CDR3: TGTGCCAGCAGCCAGACAGGGTTCGACGAGCAGTACTTC. It specifies CASSQTGFDEQYF.

V usage is TRBV6-5 and J usage is TRBJ2-7; D perhaps matches TRBD1 (6 bases). The germline V gene has CDR1 MNHEY and CDR2 SVGAGI. Trimming left V 4 bases short and J 5 bases short, with 21 bases between. This CDR3 spans 16 amino acids. The CDR3 region is CASSSLRTVASNEQYF. The CDR3 coding sequence is TGTGCCAGCAGTTCCCTGCGGACAGTTGCATCCAACGAGCAGTACTTC.

V is TRBV3-1 and J is TRBJ2-3; D is possibly TRBD2 (6 bases). The V gene's germline CDR1 is LGHDT and CDR2 YNNKEL (reference sequence). Trimming left V 2 bases short and J 0 bases short, with 6 bases between. The CDR3 length is 14 residues. CDR3 bases: TGTGCCAGCAGCCAAAGCGGGAGCACAGATACGCAGTATTTT. This sequence encodes CASSQSGSTDTQYF.

This clonotype occurred once. This chain links TRBV20-1 with TRBJ1-2; no reliable D call. The CDR3 runs 12 residues. Trimming left V 7 bases short and J 2 bases short, with 11 bases between. The germline V gene has CDR1 DFQATT and CDR2 SNEGSKA (reference sequence). This chain's CDR3 is CSVRPPNYGYTF. The CDR3 DNA reads as TGCAGTGTTAGGCCTCCAAACTATGGCTACACCTTC.

This chain links TRBV7-2 with TRBJ1-1; 7 bases line up with TRBD1. Germline CDR1 SGHTA, CDR2 FQGNSA. V gave up 1 base and J gave up 6 bases; unmatched junction bases: 2. This CDR3 is built from 13 residues. The CDR3 DNA follows: TGTGCCAGCAGCTTAGAAGGGGGCTCTGAAGCTTTCTTT. Translation gives CASSLEGGSEAFF.

The chain is built from TRBV4-1 and TRBJ2-3; no clear D gene. Per the germline V gene, CDR1 is MGHRA and CDR2 is YSYEKL. The CDR3 has 17 residues. V lost 2 bases and J 0 bases, leaving 15 bases between the germline ends. The CDR3 sequence: CASSQSGRAASTDTQYF. The CDR3 nucleotides are TGCGCCAGCAGCCAATCCGGACGGGCAGCTAGCACAGATACGCAGTATTTT.

The chain joins TRBV6-5 to TRBJ2-1, with a weak D call TRBD2 (6 bases). This CDR3 has 16 residues. Trimming left V 2 bases short and J 4 bases short, with 15 bases between. Germline values: CDR1 MNHEY, CDR2 SVGAGI. CDR3 amino acids: CASSYQSGSAYNEQFF. The CDR3 DNA sequence: TGTGCCAGCAGTTACCAGAGCGGGTCTGCGTACAATGAGCAGTTCTTC.

This clonotype was observed once. The rearrangement links TRBV19 to TRBJ1-2; a possible D gene is TRBD1 (5 bases). Trimming shortened V by 6 bases and J by 8 bases, and 16 bases separated the two germline ends. Germline V gene data show CDR1 as LNHDA and CDR2 as SQIVND (reference sequence). The CDR3 contains 13 residues. The CDR3 DNA follows: TGTGCCAGTAGACCTGGGACGGTGGGCGGCTACACCTTC. Translation: CASRPGTVGGYTF.

This chain uses TRBV20-1 with TRBJ2-1; D call uncertain. This CDR3 spans 14 amino acids. The V end was cut by 8 bases, the J end by 3 bases, with 17 bases between. The germline CDR1 and CDR2 sequences are DFQATT and SNEGSKA (reference sequence). The CDR3 sequence: CSPSRRVSYNEQFF. The CDR3 DNA sequence: TGCAGTCCCTCTCGACGGGTTAGCTACAATGAGCAGTTCTTC.

The J gene is TRBJ2-7, the V gene TRBV27, with D tentatively TRBD1 (5 bases). Germline CDR1 reads MNHEY; CDR2 reads SMNVEV (reference sequence). The CDR3 length is 12 residues. The V gene lost 2 bases and the J gene lost 3 bases, with 5 bases spanning the gap. The CDR3 sequence: CASSLQGYEQYF. The CDR3 nucleotides are TGTGCCAGCAGTTTACAGGGCTACGAGCAGTACTTC.

The J gene is TRBJ2-3, the V gene TRBV7-2; 13 bases agree with TRBD2. J was trimmed by 8 bases and V by 6 bases; bases with no gene match: 8. Germline loops: CDR1 SGHTA, CDR2 FQGNSA. The CDR3 has 15 residues. The chain's CDR3 is CASSPGLAGFFTQYF. CDR3 DNA sequence: TGTGCCAGCAGTCCGGGACTAGCGGGGTTCTTTACGCAGTATTTT.

The chain links TRBV6-2 or TRBV6-3 to TRBJ2-5, with no clear D. V was pared by 0 bases and J by 7 bases, with 15 bases between. The CDR3 has 15 amino acids. Germline values: CDR1 MNHEY, CDR2 SVGEGT. The CDR3: CASSYSFGDVATQYF. The CDR3 DNA sequence: TGTGCCAGCAGTTACTCGTTCGGAGACGTCGCGACCCAGTACTTC.

This chain joins TRBV3-1 and TRBJ1-1, with D perhaps TRBD1 (5 bases). The CDR3 sequence is 13 residues long. The V end lost 1 base, the J end lost 10 bases, and 13 bases lay between the germline ends. The germline V gene encodes CDR1 LGHDT and CDR2 YNNKEL (reference sequence). The CDR3 DNA sequence: TGTGCCAGCAGCCAAGTTTCGGACAAGGGAGCTTTCTTT. Its protein is CASSQVSDKGAFF. Looking up the rest from reference TRBV3-1 and TRBJ1-1 gives the full variable domain: DTAVSQTPKYLVTQMGNDKSIKCEQNLGHDTMYWYKQDSKKFLKIMFSYNNKELIINETVPNRFSPKSPDKAHLNLHINSLELGDSAVYFCASSQVSDKGAFFGQGTRLTVV.

The DNA for the CDR3 is TGCAGTGCCAAAGCCGGGGCGCGGGAGGTGTACTTC. The encoded protein is CSAKAGAREVYF. J is TRBJ2-7 and V is TRBV20-1; 8 bases match TRBD2. This CDR3 region has 12 residues. V shed 6 bases, J shed 12 bases, and the junction held 13 bases outside the gene matches. The germline CDR1 and CDR2 sequences are DFQATT and SNEGSKA (reference sequence).

The chain employs TRBV25-1 and TRBJ1-6; 8 nucleotides align to TRBD1. The CDR3 has 13 amino acids. In germline, CDR1 is MGHDK, CDR2 SYGVNS. Germline trimming cut 6 bases from V and 8 bases from J; bases unmatched to any gene: 3. The CDR3 DNA follows: TGTGCCAGCAGGCAGGGGGCTTATTCACCCCTCCACTTT. This sequence encodes CASRQGAYSPLHF.

The chain carries TRBV3-1 and TRBJ1-2; 7 nucleotides match TRBD1. CDR1 is LGHDT, CDR2 YNNKEL, per germline (reference sequence). Trimming at V came to 3 bases and at J to 0 bases, leaving 7 bases not matched to a gene. This CDR3 comprises 16 residues. DNA for the CDR3: TGTGCCAGCAGCCAGAGGACAGGCTCGTCTAACTATGGCTACACCTTC. Its protein is CASSQRTGSSNYGYTF.

In regard to this clonotype: The junction departs from the called germline gene at one end, perhaps through a read error. The chain combines TRBV12-3 or TRBV12-4 with TRBJ2-5, with D perhaps matching TRBD2 (6 bases). The CDR3 length is 12 residues. The CDR3 nucleotides read TGTGCCAGCAGTTTAGAGCGGGCTGCTGGGCACTTC. Its protein is CASSLERAAGHF.

The gene calls are TRBV11-3 and TRBJ2-1, with TRBD2 matching over 14 bases. This CDR3 is built from 16 residues. CDR1 SGHNT and CDR2 YENEEA come from the germline V gene. V shed 4 bases, J shed 9 bases, and the junction held 8 bases outside the gene matches. This chain's CDR3 is CASSSPGLAGDSEQFF. The CDR3 DNA reads TGTGCCAGCAGCTCCCCGGGACTAGCGGGAGACAGTGAGCAGTTCTTC.